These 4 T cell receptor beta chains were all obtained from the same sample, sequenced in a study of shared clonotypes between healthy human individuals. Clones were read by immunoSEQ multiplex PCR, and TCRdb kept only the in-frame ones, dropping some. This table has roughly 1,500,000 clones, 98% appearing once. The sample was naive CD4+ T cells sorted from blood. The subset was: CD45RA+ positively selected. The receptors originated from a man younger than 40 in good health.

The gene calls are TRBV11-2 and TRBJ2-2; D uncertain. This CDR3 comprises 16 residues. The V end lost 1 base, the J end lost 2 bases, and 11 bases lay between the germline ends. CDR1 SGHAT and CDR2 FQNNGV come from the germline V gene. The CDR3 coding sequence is TGTGCCAGCAGCTTAGGACTGGGCAGTAACACCGGGGAGCTGTTTTTT. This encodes CASSLGLGSNTGELFF.

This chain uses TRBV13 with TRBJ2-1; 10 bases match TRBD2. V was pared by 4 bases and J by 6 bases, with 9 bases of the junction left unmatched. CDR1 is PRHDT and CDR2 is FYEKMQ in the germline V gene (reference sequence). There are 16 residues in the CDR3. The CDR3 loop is CASSSVLAGVFNEQFF. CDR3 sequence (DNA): TGTGCCAGCAGCTCTGTCCTAGCGGGAGTCTTCAATGAGCAGTTCTTC.

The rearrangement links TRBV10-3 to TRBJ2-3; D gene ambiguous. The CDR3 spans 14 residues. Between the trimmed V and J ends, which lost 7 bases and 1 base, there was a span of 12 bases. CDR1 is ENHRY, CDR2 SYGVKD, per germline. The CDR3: CAINLDEGTDTQYF. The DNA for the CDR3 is TGTGCCATCAACCTAGACGAGGGCACAGATACGCAGTATTTT.

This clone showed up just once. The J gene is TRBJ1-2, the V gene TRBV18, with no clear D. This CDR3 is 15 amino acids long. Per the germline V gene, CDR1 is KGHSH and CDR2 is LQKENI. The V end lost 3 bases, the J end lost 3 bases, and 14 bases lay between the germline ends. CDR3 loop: CASSPRRTSDYGYTF. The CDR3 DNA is TGTGCCAGCTCACCCAGACGGACTAGCGACTATGGCTACACCTTC.